This entry lists 15 T cell receptor beta chains sequenced from one sample in a study of tumor-infiltrating lymphocytes in localized non-small cell lung cancer. Using immunoSEQ multiplex PCR, the repertoire was profiled, and TCRdb retains in-frame clones only, with some absent. The data show around 12,000 clones, just over 65% seen once. Sequencing was carried out using uninvolved lung tissue not adjacent to the tumor. The origin of the receptors is a human donor with non-small cell lung cancer.

The chain combines TRBV5-1 with TRBJ2-3; perhaps TRBD1 as D (6 bases). Trimming stripped 4 bases from V and 8 bases from J, with 17 bases between. This CDR3 comprises 14 residues. Germline V CDR1 and CDR2: SGHRS, YFSETQ. This CDR3 is CASSLDSSGGTQYF. The CDR3 DNA follows: TGCGCCAGCAGCCTGGACAGCTCAGGAGGTACGCAGTATTTT. The full variable domain, with the rest looked up from reference TRBV5-1 and TRBJ2-3, is KAGVTQTPRYLIKTRGQQVTLSCSPISGHRSVSWYQQTPGQGLQFLFEYFSETQRNKGNFPGRFSGRQFSNSRSEMNVSTLELGDSALYLCASSLDSSGGTQYFGPGTRLTVL.

This clone was counted only a few times. V and J are TRBV27 and TRBJ2-7; D not certain. The V end lost 4 bases, the J end lost 3 bases, and 16 bases lay between the germline ends. Looked up from germline, CDR1 is MNHEY and CDR2 is SMNVEV (reference sequence). CDR3 length: 15 amino acids. CDR3 nucleotides: TGTGCCAGCAGTTCGCACGTGGGCTGGGTCTACGAGCAGTACTTC. It yields the protein CASSSHVGWVYEQYF.

This rearrangement joins TRBV29-1 to TRBJ1-4; 7 bases match TRBD1. V lost 3 bases to trimming and J lost 3 bases; unmatched junction nucleotides: 1. The CDR3 runs to 13 residues. Germline assignment: CDR1 SQVTM and CDR2 ANQGSEA. This chain's CDR3 is CSVDRGANEKLFF. The CDR3 DNA reads TGCAGCGTTGACAGGGGGGCTAATGAAAAACTGTTTTTT.

J is TRBJ2-7 and V is TRBV14; TRBD2 might be the D (5 bases). This CDR3 contains 20 residues. Germline V CDR1 and CDR2: SGHDN, FVKESK. Trimming shortened V by 0 bases and J by 0 bases, and 24 bases separated the two germline ends. The CDR3 bases are TGTGCCAGCAGCCAAGATTATCGCGTGTGGGCGGGTCGAGGCTCCTACGAGCAGTACTTC. This gives the protein CASSQDYRVWAGRGSYEQYF.

The V and J genes are TRBV5-1 and TRBJ2-7; TRBD2 matches at 9 bases. Germline CDR1 and CDR2: SGHRS and YFSETQ. The CDR3 has 11 residues. V lost 4 bases and J lost 12; bases outside the gene matches: 5. CDR3 loop: CASSIGLARYF. The CDR3 DNA reads TGCGCCAGCAGCATCGGACTAGCGAGGTACTTC.

This clone was recorded a few times. The gene calls are TRBV2 and TRBJ2-5; D may match TRBD1 or TRBD2 (5 bases each). Trimming took 5 bases from V and 4 from J, leaving 14 bases between them. Germline V lookup: CDR1 SNHLY, CDR2 FYNNEI. This CDR3 contains 14 residues. CDR3 DNA: TGTGCCAGCAGTCGAAACGGGGCAACAGAGACCCAGTACTTC. It codes for CASSRNGATETQYF.

The V gene is TRBV5-1, the J gene TRBJ1-1; 7 bases are a match to TRBD1. Germline CDR1 and CDR2: SGHRS and YFSETQ. V shed 0 bases, J shed 1 base, and the junction held 3 bases outside the gene matches. There are 15 residues in the CDR3. The CDR3 is CASSLGGGQNTEAFF. CDR3 DNA: TGCGCCAGCAGCTTGGGAGGGGGCCAGAACACTGAAGCTTTCTTT.

This clone turned up a few times. The chain combines TRBV7-2 with TRBJ1-2; TRBD1 matches 7 bases. Germline trimming cut 5 bases from V and 4 bases from J; bases unmatched to any gene: 10. Germline-derived CDR1 and CDR2 are SGHTA and FQGNSA. This CDR3 is 15 amino acids long. CDR3 protein: CASSTRQGGIYGYTF. The DNA of the CDR3 is TGTGCCAGCAGCACCAGACAGGGAGGGATCTATGGCTACACCTTC.

The V gene is TRBV9, the J gene TRBJ2-7, with 14 bases fitting TRBD2. CDR1 SGDLS and CDR2 YYNGEE come from the germline V gene. V gave up 3 bases and J gave up 7 bases; unmatched junction bases: 6. This CDR3 contains 15 residues. In DNA, the CDR3 is TGTGCCAGCAGCGCCAATGGACTAGCGGGGGGTGAGCAGTACTTC. Translating gives CASSANGLAGGEQYF.

Written as DNA, the CDR3 is TGTGCCAGCAGCTATAGGGGACTAGGGACCGGGGAGCTGTTTTTT. As protein: CASSYRGLGTGELFF. The chain employs TRBV7-2 and TRBJ2-2; 8 bases align to TRBD2. This CDR3 comprises 15 residues. Germline CDR1 SGHTA, CDR2 FQGNSA. V was pared by 4 bases and J by 5 bases, with 6 bases of the junction left unmatched. The full variable domain, its missing parts supplied by reference TRBV7-2 and TRBJ2-2, is GAGVSQSPSNKVTEKGKDVELRCDPISGHTALYWYRQSLGQGLEFLIYFQGNSAPDKSGLPSDRFSAERTGGSVSTLTIQRTQQEDSAVYLCASSYRGLGTGELFFGEGSRLTVL.

This clone was found a few times. The chain has TRBV7-2 and TRBJ1-5; D ambiguous. CDR1 SGHTA and CDR2 FQGNSA come from the germline V gene. CDR3 length: 13 amino acids. V lost 4 bases and J 6 bases, leaving 10 bases between the germline ends. In nucleotides, the CDR3 is TGTGCCAGCAGCTCCGATATCATTCAGCCCCAGCATTTT. It codes for CASSSDIIQPQHF.

The J gene is TRBJ1-2, the V gene TRBV7-2; unclear D gene. CDR3 length: 14 residues. V was pared by 0 bases and J by 0 bases, with 5 bases between. Germline CDR1 reads SGHTA; CDR2 reads FQGNSA. The CDR3 DNA sequence: TGTGCCAGCAGCTTAGCAGGACCTAACTATGGCTACACCTTC. It is translated as CASSLAGPNYGYTF. The variable domain in full, with the rest retrieved from reference TRBV7-2 and TRBJ1-2, is GAGVSQSPSNKVTEKGKDVELRCDPISGHTALYWYRQSLGQGLEFLIYFQGNSAPDKSGLPSDRFSAERTGGSVSTLTIQRTQQEDSAVYLCASSLAGPNYGYTFGSGTRLTVV.

The gene calls are TRBV4-1 and TRBJ1-5; 8 positions agree with TRBD1. The ends lost 4 bases at V and 0 bases at J; junction bases unmatched: 5. The CDR3 is 16 amino acids. Germline CDR1 reads MGHRA; CDR2 reads YSYEKL. The CDR3 here is CASSPMDRVSNQPQHF. CDR3 DNA: TGCGCCAGCAGCCCCATGGACAGGGTTAGCAATCAGCCCCAGCATTTT.

The genes are TRBV29-1 and TRBJ2-4; no reliable D call. The germline CDR1 and CDR2 sequences are SQVTM and ANQGSEA. Trimming removed 2 bases from V and 6 bases from J, with 11 bases in between. The length of the CDR3 is 13 residues. In DNA form, the CDR3 reads TGCAGCGTTGAACCGAGCAGGACAAACATTCAGTACTTC. This gives the protein CSVEPSRTNIQYF.

J is TRBJ2-7 and V is TRBV5-1; 9 bases match TRBD1. There are 14 residues in the CDR3. Germline assignment: CDR1 SGHRS and CDR2 YFSETQ. V lost 5 bases and J lost 1; bases outside the gene matches: 4. CDR3 DNA sequence: TGCGCCAGCAGACCCGGGACAGGGTCCTACGAGCAGTACTTC. Translating gives CASRPGTGSYEQYF.